This T cell receptor (beta chain) stems from a study of cytomegalovirus exposure and HLA in healthy donors. Whole-study results and caveats: An apparent linkage of common viral pathogens to several of the most significant clusters emerged in a later analysis.

A word on this clone: Its specificity is not known.

The PCR used 60 Vbeta and 13 Jbeta primers. TCRdb's table, derived via immunoSEQ multiplex PCR, lists solely in-frame clones and lacks some. The table has over 130,000 clones, approximately 80% seen once. This CDR3 is 13 amino acids long. V lost 3 bases and J 1 base, leaving 6 bases between the germline ends. Germline-derived CDR1 and CDR2 are MDHEN and SYDVKM. Healthy bone marrow donors supplied every sample. The receptor was derived from a man aged 50 to 59 in good health and CMV-seronegative. The chain couples TRBV28 to TRBJ1-1; D is uncertain. Sequencing used PBMCs. CDR3 DNA: TGTGCCAGCAGTTTGGGCAAGAACACTGAAGCTTTCTTT. Residues: CASSLGKNTEAFF.